The 20 T cell receptor beta chains below all came from one sample that was sequenced in a study of preoperative IRX-2 immunotherapy in early breast cancer. Using immunoSEQ multiplex PCR, the repertoire was profiled, and TCRdb retains in-frame clones only, with some absent. Of tens of thousands of clones in the sample, approximately 85% are singletons; the top ten hold roughly 1.5%. Treatment here: preoperative locoregional IRX-2 cytokine immunotherapy. The material was lymph node tissue, obtained after IRX-2 immunotherapy. These receptors came from a human donor with breast cancer.

The V gene is TRBV7-6, the J gene TRBJ1-2; 8 bases align to TRBD1. Germline CDR1 and CDR2: SGHVS and FNYEAQ. V shed 5 bases and J 3 bases; nucleotides not matched to a gene: 8. This CDR3 has 15 amino acids. This CDR3 reads CASSVSGTGYYGYTF. The CDR3 bases are TGTGCCAGCAGCGTTTCAGGGACAGGTTACTATGGCTACACCTTC.

In its sample, this clone was seen once. The genes are TRBV7-7 and TRBJ1-3; 9 nucleotides match TRBD1. With 2 bases clipped from V and 8 bases from J, the junction kept 7 bases outside the gene matches. The CDR3 covers 15 residues. Germline lookup yields CDR1 SSHAT and CDR2 FNYEAQ (reference sequence). The DNA of the CDR3 is TGTGCCAGCAGCTTATCAGGACAGGGGACGGACACCATATATTTT. It yields the protein CASSLSGQGTDTIYF.

V is TRBV10-2 and J is TRBJ1-5; possible D gene TRBD1, 5 bases. CDR1 is WSHSY, CDR2 SAAADI, per germline. The CDR3 contains 13 residues. The ends were cut back, 10 bases at V and 4 bases at J, with 14 bases in the middle. The CDR3, as DNA: TGCGCCACCCTTGCGGGACTAAATCAGCCCCAGCATTTT. Residues: CATLAGLNQPQHF.

The table lists this clone with a few counts. The V gene is TRBV29-1, the J gene TRBJ2-7, with 7 positions matching TRBD1. Germline CDR1 SQVTM, CDR2 ANQGSEA. V lost 4 bases and J lost 6; bases outside the gene matches: 12. The CDR3 contains 14 residues. The CDR3 nucleotides read TGCAGCGTTGCCGGGACAGCCACCTCTCGCGAGCAGTACTTC. It specifies CSVAGTATSREQYF.

To note about this clone: Germline is not matched at one junction end, which may reflect a read error. V and J are TRBV6-8 and TRBJ2-2; no definite D call. Germline CDR1 MNHGY, CDR2 SAAAGT. The CDR3 is made up of 15 amino acids. The CDR3, as DNA: TGTGCCAGCAGTCACTCCTCTCGGCCCACCGGGGAGCTGTTTTTT. It specifies CASSHSSRPTGELFF.

This clone was picked up one time. J is TRBJ1-2 and V is TRBV30; D gene uncertain. Germline values: CDR1 GTSNPN, CDR2 SVGIG (reference sequence). There are 12 residues in the CDR3. Trimming cost V 3 bases and J 6 bases, with 11 bases left between them. CDR3 in DNA: TGTGCCTGGAGGGACTTCCCGGATGGCTACACCTTC. Protein: CAWRDFPDGYTF.

The rearrangement uses TRBV9 and TRBJ2-1, with a weak D call TRBD1 (6 bases). The CDR3 is 13 residues long. CDR1 is SGDLS, CDR2 YYNGEE, per germline. V gave up 6 bases and J gave up 7 bases, with 14 bases separating them. The CDR3 DNA reads as TGTGCCAGCATTATTGATGGGACAAATGAGCAGTTCTTC. Its translation: CASIIDGTNEQFF.

CDR3 sequence (DNA): TGTGCCAGCAGCTTACCGGGGGCGGATGTAGGCTACACCTTC. This gives the protein CASSLPGADVGYTF. The gene calls are TRBV11-3 and TRBJ1-2; maybe TRBD1 (6 bases). The V end lost 2 bases, the J end lost 8 bases, and 15 bases lay between the germline ends. The CDR3 covers 14 residues. CDR1 and CDR2 (germline): SGHNT, YENEEA.

This chain joins TRBV6-8 and TRBJ1-6; D is unclear. Germline CDR1 MNHGY, CDR2 SAAAGT. V was trimmed by 6 bases and J by 7 bases, leaving 16 bases between them. The CDR3 is 15 residues long. The CDR3 region is CASRPLINGNSPLHF. The DNA of the CDR3 is TGTGCCAGCAGACCCCTGATAAACGGGAATTCACCCCTCCACTTT.

The CDR3 spells CASSPRDRGDEQYF. The DNA of the CDR3 is TGTGCCAGTAGTCCTCGGGACAGGGGTGACGAGCAGTACTTC. This rearrangement joins TRBV19 to TRBJ2-7; 10 nucleotides match TRBD1. Trimming cost V 5 bases and J 5 bases; bases outside gene matches: 6. The CDR3 has 14 amino acids. Germline CDR1 LNHDA, CDR2 SQIVND (reference sequence).

The gene calls are TRBV5-1 and TRBJ1-1; 8 bases map to TRBD1. This CDR3 spans 16 amino acids. J lost 6 bases, V lost 4 bases, and 14 bases had no gene match. Germline V gene lookup returns CDR1 SGHRS and CDR2 YFSETQ. The CDR3 region has the DNA TGCGCCAGCAGCGCGTATTCGGTGACAGGGGCCCCTGAAGCTTTCTTT. It codes for CASSAYSVTGAPEAFF.

The chain combines TRBV6-8 with TRBJ1-2; D unresolved. The germline CDR1 and CDR2 sequences are MNHGY and SAAAGT. Between the trimmed V and J ends, which lost 9 bases and 2 bases, there was a span of 10 bases. The CDR3 extends over 12 amino acids. The CDR3, as DNA: TGTGCCAGTAACCCGCCGAACTATGGCTACACCTTC. As protein: CASNPPNYGYTF.

The rearrangement links TRBV12-5 to TRBJ2-2, with D possibly matching TRBD2 (6 bases). CDR3 length: 13 amino acids. Germline V CDR1 and CDR2: LGHNT, FRNRAP. CDR3 region: CASGSKITGELFF. CDR3 nucleotides: TGTGCCAGCGGGTCTAAAATCACCGGGGAGCTGTTTTTT.

This clone came up once. The chain links TRBV7-6 to TRBJ1-6; 7 bases fit TRBD1. CDR3 length equals 16 residues. The J segment lost 9 bases and the V segment lost 1 base, leaving 9 bases of the junction unmatched. Germline CDR1 and CDR2: SGHVS and FNYEAQ. The CDR3 loop reads CASSLDRGGGISPLHF. The CDR3 bases are TGTGCCAGCAGCTTAGACAGGGGAGGGGGAATTTCACCCCTCCACTTT.

The CDR3: CASSTPSGRGGEQYF. CDR3 coding DNA: TGTGCCAGCAGTACTCCCTCTGGGCGGGGCGGCGAGCAGTACTTC. The chain combines TRBV6-8 with TRBJ2-7; maybe TRBD2 (6 bases). In germline, CDR1 is MNHGY, CDR2 SAAAGT. The CDR3 extends over 15 amino acids. V was trimmed by 5 bases and J by 6 bases, leaving 20 bases between them.

The CDR3 sequence is CASSLGQSTDTQYF. Here the CDR3 DNA reads TGCGCCAGCAGCTTGGGGCAAAGCACAGATACGCAGTATTTT. This chain joins TRBV5-1 and TRBJ2-3; D gene unclear. The CDR3 covers 14 residues. Germline CDR1 and CDR2: SGHRS and YFSETQ. The ends were cut back, 0 bases at V and 0 bases at J, with 5 bases in the middle.

The chain combines TRBV18 with TRBJ1-5; D is possibly TRBD1 (5 bases). Trimming cost V 0 bases and J 3 bases, with 12 bases left between them. The CDR3 covers 16 residues. CDR1 KGHSH and CDR2 LQKENI come from the germline V gene. The CDR3 here is CASSPPGRTNNQPQHF. CDR3 coding DNA: TGTGCCAGCTCACCACCGGGACGCACAAACAATCAGCCCCAGCATTTT.

This chain joins TRBV6-8 and TRBJ1-1; D is undetermined. This CDR3 comprises 13 residues. The germline V gene has CDR1 MNHGY and CDR2 SAAAGT. Trimming stripped 5 bases from V and 1 base from J, with 8 bases between. The CDR3 loop is CASSERQNTEAFF. CDR3 in DNA: TGTGCCAGCAGTGAGAGACAGAACACTGAAGCTTTCTTT.

V usage is TRBV19 and J usage is TRBJ1-1; 8 bases map to TRBD1. The CDR3 sequence is 16 residues long. Losses at the gene ends were 5 bases for V and 6 bases for J; bases not matched to a gene: 14. The germline V gene encodes CDR1 LNHDA and CDR2 SQIVND (reference sequence). The CDR3 DNA follows: TGTGCCAGTAGTCGTCGGACAGGGTATGTGAGGGCTGAAGCTTTCTTT. Its translation: CASSRRTGYVRAEAFF. The whole variable domain, filled in from reference TRBV19 and TRBJ1-1, reads DGGITQSPKYLFRKEGQNVTLSCEQNLNHDAMYWYRQDPGQGLRLIYYSQIVNDFQKGDIAEGYSVSREKKESFPLTVTSAQKNPTAFYLCASSRRTGYVRAEAFFGQGTRLTVV.

The chain employs TRBV19 and TRBJ1-1, with D uncertain. The CDR3 has 15 amino acids. Germline values: CDR1 LNHDA, CDR2 SQIVND (reference sequence). V gave up 2 bases and J gave up 1 base, with 11 bases separating them. The DNA for the CDR3 is TGTGCCAGTAGTATAAGCATCAGAGCGAACACTGAAGCTTTCTTT. Protein: CASSISIRANTEAFF.